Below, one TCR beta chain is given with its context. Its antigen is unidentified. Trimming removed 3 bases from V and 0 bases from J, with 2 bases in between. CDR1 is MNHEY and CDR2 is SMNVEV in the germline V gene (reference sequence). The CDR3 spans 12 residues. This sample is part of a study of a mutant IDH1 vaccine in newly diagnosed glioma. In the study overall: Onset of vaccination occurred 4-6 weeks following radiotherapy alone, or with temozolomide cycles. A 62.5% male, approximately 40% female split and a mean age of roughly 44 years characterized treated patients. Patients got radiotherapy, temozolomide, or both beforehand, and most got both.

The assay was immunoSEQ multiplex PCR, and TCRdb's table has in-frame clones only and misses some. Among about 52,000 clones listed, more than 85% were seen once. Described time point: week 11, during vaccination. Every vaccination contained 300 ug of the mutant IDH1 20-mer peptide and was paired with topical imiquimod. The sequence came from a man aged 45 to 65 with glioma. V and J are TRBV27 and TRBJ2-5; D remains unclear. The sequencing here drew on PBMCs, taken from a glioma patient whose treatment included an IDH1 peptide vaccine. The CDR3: CASSFNQETQYF. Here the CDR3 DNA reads TGTGCCAGCAGTTTCAACCAAGAGACCCAGTACTTC.